Following are 17 T cell receptor beta chains from one sample sequenced in a study of cytomegalovirus exposure and HLA in healthy donors. Use of 60 Vbeta and 13 Jbeta primers characterized the PCR. Sequencing used immunoSEQ multiplex PCR; TCRdb keeps in-frame clones, though not all of them. The data contain a few hundred thousand clones, about 78% of them singletons. Sample: PBMCs. The source of these receptors is a woman younger than 45 in good health and CMV-seronegative.

The chain joins TRBV2 to TRBJ2-7; D may be TRBD1 (5 bases). Trimming removed 6 bases at V and 0 bases at J, with 12 bases between. The CDR3 totals 14 residues. Germline lookup yields CDR1 SNHLY and CDR2 FYNNEI. DNA for the CDR3: TGTGCCAGCAGACAGGACCTCTACTCCTACGAGCAGTACTTC. It encodes CASRQDLYSYEQYF. The whole variable domain, filled in from reference TRBV2 and TRBJ2-7, reads EPEVTQTPSHQVTQMGQEVILRCVPISNHLYFYWYRQILGQKVEFLVSFYNNEISEKSEIFDDQFSVERPDGSNFTLKIRSTKLEDSAMYFCASRQDLYSYEQYFGPGTRLTVT.

The chain uses TRBV7-2 and TRBJ2-7, with 10 bases that match TRBD2. CDR1 is SGHTA and CDR2 is FQGNSA in the germline V gene. The CDR3 extends over 16 amino acids. V lost 5 bases and J lost 0; bases outside the gene matches: 7. DNA for the CDR3: TGTGCCAGCAGCCTTAGCGGGAGGCCCCCCTCCTACGAGCAGTACTTC. This translates into CASSLSGRPPSYEQYF.

This rearrangement joins TRBV30 to TRBJ2-3, with a weak D call TRBD2 (5 bases). Trimming took off 5 bases at V and 4 bases at J, with 16 bases between the two ends. The CDR3 has 14 residues. The germline CDR1 and CDR2 sequences are GTSNPN and SVGIG (reference sequence). The CDR3 here is CAWARTGNADTQYF. Here the CDR3 DNA reads TGTGCCTGGGCGAGGACGGGGAACGCAGATACGCAGTATTTT.

The chain uses TRBV29-1 and TRBJ2-7, with D possibly matching TRBD2 (5 bases). V gave up 4 bases and J gave up 6 bases, with 22 bases separating them. CDR3 length equals 15 residues. Looked up from germline, CDR1 is SQVTM and CDR2 is ANQGSEA. The chain's CDR3 is CSVATSLEGIGEQYF. CDR3 nucleotides: TGCAGCGTTGCAACCAGTCTAGAGGGTATAGGCGAGCAGTACTTC.

The genes are TRBV29-1 and TRBJ2-2, with D perhaps matching TRBD1 (6 bases). Trimming stripped 3 bases from V and 1 base from J, with 6 bases between. The CDR3 length is 13 residues. The germline gives CDR1 SQVTM, CDR2 ANQGSEA. In nucleotides, the CDR3 is TGCAGCGTTGACAGGGGGAACACCGGGGAGCTGTTTTTT. This encodes CSVDRGNTGELFF.

The gene calls are TRBV5-1 and TRBJ2-2, with D unresolved. The CDR3 consists of 16 residues. Germline assignment: CDR1 SGHRS and CDR2 YFSETQ. Trimming removed 4 bases from V and 0 bases from J, with 13 bases in between. The DNA of the CDR3 is TGCGCCAGCAGCCGCCCTACTACCGCGAACACCGGGGAGCTGTTTTTT. Encoded protein: CASSRPTTANTGELFF.

The J gene is TRBJ2-5, the V gene TRBV2, with 10 bases fitting TRBD2. The CDR3 has 19 residues. The germline CDR1 and CDR2 sequences are SNHLY and FYNNEI. The trim removed 4 bases at V and 2 bases at J, leaving 16 bases unmatched. The CDR3 region is CASSVFLAGAGHLQETQYF. The CDR3 nucleotides are TGTGCCAGCAGTGTATTCCTAGCGGGAGCGGGGCACCTACAAGAGACCCAGTACTTC.

CDR3 loop: CASSRTGYSNQPQHF. The CDR3 region has the DNA TGTGCCAGCAGCAGAACAGGGTATAGCAATCAGCCCCAGCATTTT. The chain uses TRBV27 and TRBJ1-5, with TRBD1 as a possible D gene (6 bases). The CDR3 contains 15 residues. Germline V gene sequence: CDR1 MNHEY, CDR2 SMNVEV (reference sequence). V lost 6 bases, J lost 0 bases, and 12 bases lay in between.

Note on this clone: In the same sample, other DNA sequences code for this CDR3. The chain uses TRBV30 and TRBJ2-7, with D maybe TRBD2 (6 bases). V gave up 0 bases and J gave up 6 bases, with 6 bases separating them. There are 11 residues in the CDR3. In germline, CDR1 is GTSNPN, CDR2 SVGIG (reference sequence). This chain's CDR3 is CAWSVGGEQYF. CDR3 in DNA: TGTGCCTGGAGTGTGGGAGGCGAGCAGTACTTC.

This clone was seen a few times. The V and J genes are TRBV9 and TRBJ2-3, with 13 bases fitting TRBD2. V lost 0 bases, J lost 11 bases, and 3 bases stayed unmatched. Germline assignment: CDR1 SGDLS and CDR2 YYNGEE. The CDR3 sequence is 14 residues long. CDR3 nucleotides: TGTGCCAGCAGCGTAGGCACTAGCGGGGGGGGGCAGTATTTT. It codes for CASSVGTSGGGQYF.

The chain combines TRBV6-6 with TRBJ2-1; D possibly corresponds to TRBD1 (5 bases). Germline V lookup: CDR1 MNHNY, CDR2 SVGAGI (reference sequence). Trimming took 4 bases from V and 8 from J, leaving 9 bases between them. This CDR3 comprises 12 residues. CDR3 in DNA: TGTGCCAGCAGTTCACAGGTTGATGAGCAGTTCTTC. Translation: CASSSQVDEQFF.

V gene TRBV7-2 combines with J gene TRBJ1-2, with 8 bases that match TRBD1. V gave up 6 bases and J gave up 7 bases; unmatched junction bases: 7. This CDR3 is 13 amino acids long. The germline V gene encodes CDR1 SGHTA and CDR2 FQGNSA. The CDR3 DNA reads TGTGCCAGCAGGAGGAGGACAGGGTCTGGCTACACCTTC. Translation gives CASRRRTGSGYTF.

The gene calls are TRBV28 and TRBJ2-1, with 9 bases lining up with TRBD2. V trimming: 3 bases; J trimming: 15 bases; junction bases outside the gene matches: 3. This CDR3 contains 11 residues. The germline V gene has CDR1 MDHEN and CDR2 SYDVKM. CDR3 sequence: CASSFGTSLFF. CDR3 coding DNA: TGTGCCAGCAGTTTTGGGACTAGCTTGTTCTTC.

The chain joins TRBV29-1 to TRBJ2-5, with D maybe TRBD1 (5 bases). The J call could be wrong; TRBJ2-7 is a better fit for the DNA end. Germline-derived CDR1 and CDR2 are SQVTM and ANQGSEA. CDR3 length equals 14 residues. The CDR3 region is CSVESPGKSYEQYF. The CDR3 DNA reads as TGCAGCGTTGAGTCGCCAGGGAAATCCTACGAGCAGTACTTC.

The J gene is TRBJ1-5, the V gene TRBV5-1; 10 positions agree with TRBD1. CDR3 length equals 17 residues. J lost 4 bases, V lost 5 bases, and 12 bases had no gene match. Germline lookup yields CDR1 SGHRS and CDR2 YFSETQ. The DNA for the CDR3 is TGCGCCAGCAGTTTTCTACCGGGACAGGGGTTAAATCAGCCCCAGCATTTT. Translation gives CASSFLPGQGLNQPQHF. Using reference TRBV5-1 and TRBJ1-5 for the parts outside the CDR3, the full variable domain is KAGVTQTPRYLIKTRGQQVTLSCSPISGHRSVSWYQQTPGQGLQFLFEYFSETQRNKGNFPGRFSGRQFSNSRSEMNVSTLELGDSALYLCASSFLPGQGLNQPQHFGDGTRLSIL.

This clone was counted between two and nine times. J is TRBJ1-1 and V is TRBV7-2; no clear D gene. Germline V gives CDR1 SGHTA, CDR2 FQGNSA. Between the trimmed V and J ends, which lost 5 bases and 8 bases, there was a span of 15 bases. This CDR3 comprises 13 residues. Here the CDR3 reads CASSGSAGIEAFF. CDR3 in DNA: TGTGCCAGCAGCGGCTCAGCCGGGATAGAAGCTTTCTTT. Based on the CDR3 plus reference TRBV7-2 and TRBJ1-1, the full variable domain is GAGVSQSPSNKVTEKGKDVELRCDPISGHTALYWYRQSLGQGLEFLIYFQGNSAPDKSGLPSDRFSAERTGGSVSTLTIQRTQQEDSAVYLCASSGSAGIEAFFGQGTRLTVV.

As for this clone: Sequence at one end of the junction differs from germline and may be a read error. This sample includes further DNA sequences coding for the same CDR3. V and J are TRBV7-8 and TRBJ2-5; D unresolved. The CDR3 totals 13 residues. Germline CDR1 SGHVS, CDR2 FQNEAQ. The CDR3 is CASSSKALETQYF. DNA for the CDR3: TGTGCCAGCAGCTCAAAAGCGTTGGAGACTCAGTACTTC.